This is a list of T cell receptor beta chains from one sample in a study of cytomegalovirus exposure and HLA in healthy donors. Sequenced by immunoSEQ multiplex PCR; TCRdb stores in-frame clones only, minus some. This table has 78,000 or so clones, almost 97% appearing once. Input material: PBMCs. The receptor set was obtained from a man between 18 and 29 years old in good health and CMV-seropositive. The conserved cysteine and the conserved F or W are not part of the CDR3 here.

v_gene	j_gene	CDR3aa
TRBV27	TRBJ2-1	ASSYGGERSGSEQF
TRBV2	TRBJ1-5	ASSQGIGTGVIQPQH
TRBV19	TRBJ1-5	AISRQGGNQPQH
TRBV6-5	TRBJ2-3	ASSPRLPLTDTQY
TRBV6-1	TRBJ1-2	ASSPTRIATPT
TRBV4-1	TRBJ2-7	ASSQGARRAGEQY
TRBV11-2	TRBJ2-5	ASSLRGRQETQY
TRBV7-9	TRBJ2-1	ASSTVGGYNEQF
TRBV9	TRBJ2-1	ASSVLAGVSNEQF
TRBV6-1	TRBJ2-7	ASTSGLGTYEQY
TRBV5-8	TRBJ2-7	ASSHRTSGSYEQY
TRBV6-4	TRBJ1-1	ASRFQENTEAF